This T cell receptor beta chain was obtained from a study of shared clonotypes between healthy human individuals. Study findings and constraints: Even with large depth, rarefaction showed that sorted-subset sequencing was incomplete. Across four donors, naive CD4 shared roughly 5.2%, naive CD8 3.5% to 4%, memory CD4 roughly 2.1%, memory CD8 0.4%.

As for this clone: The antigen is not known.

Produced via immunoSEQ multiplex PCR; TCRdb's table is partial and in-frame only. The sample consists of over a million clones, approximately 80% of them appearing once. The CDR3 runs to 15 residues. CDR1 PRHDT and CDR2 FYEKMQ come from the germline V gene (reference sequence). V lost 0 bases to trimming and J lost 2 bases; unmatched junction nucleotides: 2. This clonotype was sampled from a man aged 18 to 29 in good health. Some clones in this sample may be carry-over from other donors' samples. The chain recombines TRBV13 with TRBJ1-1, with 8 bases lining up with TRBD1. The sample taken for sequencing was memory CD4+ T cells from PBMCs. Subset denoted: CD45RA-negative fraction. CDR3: CASSLGTGENTEAFF. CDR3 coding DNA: TGTGCCAGCAGCTTAGGGACAGGGGAAAACACTGAAGCTTTCTTT.